This TCR beta chain comes out of a study of sequential checkpoint blockade in melanoma (dated by TCRdb to about 2019). In terms of the full investigation: Patients were assigned by 1:1 randomization to either first-line nivolumab followed by ipilimumab (arm A) or ipilimumab followed by nivolumab (arm B). Both trial sequences were followed by maintenance nivolumab.

Study-wide conclusions, independent of this receptor: The response-prediction model combining TCR metrics and mutation burden needs validation in larger, independent patient cohorts.

Within its sample, this clone is medium-sized (0.01 to 0.1%). The antigen it binds to is not known. No much larger clonotype is one base removed from it; base qualities were not supplied. TCRbeta CDR3 regions were immunosequenced from genomic DNA with the immunoSEQ Assay. Before high-throughput sequencing, the genomic DNA was amplified using bias-controlled multiplex PCR. On the study's bioinformatics: To quantify the absolute abundance of each unique TCRbeta CDR3 region, the sequences were collapsed and filtered. Clonality, defined as 1 minus Pielou's evenness, was calculated using only productive rearrangements. A previously published method was used to identify clones whose frequencies were significantly greater in on-treatment samples than in baseline samples. The clones in this table, taken by TCRdb from immuneACCESS, are in-frame only. Not every clone is retained; where verified, under half of the shortfall comes from an unresolved V gene, and the cause of the rest is unknown. From that table come the V and J calls and clone size; the DNA was used to work out D and trimming. Within this sample are some 19,000 clones, with 69% of them counted one time only. The ten largest clonotypes hold approximately 20% of the sample.

The meaning of the sample's treatment or condition label: randomized to nivolumab then ipilimumab (arm A) or the reverse (arm B). None of the patients in the trial had previously been given DNA-damaging chemotherapy. Thawed PBMCs were sorted on a FACS Aria II flow cytometer to isolate live CD3+CD8+ cells negative for CD19 and CD56. CheckMate 064, a randomized, open-label phase II trial of sequential checkpoint blockade, was the source of the samples, all of which came from patients with melanoma. Peripheral blood mononuclear cells were collected by leukapheresis, purified using Ficoll-Paque, and frozen in human serum containing approximately 9.1% DMSO. Immediately after sorting, the purity of the sorted blood CD3+CD8+ cells was confirmed to be >98%, and DNA was then extracted. V loses 4 bases at its end and J loses 4 bases; junction bases beyond the gene matches: 3. Its CDR3 holds 14 amino acids, cysteine through phenylalanine. Just the 42-base CDR3 DNA is kept, in frame starting at base 1. Taken from the germline V gene, the CDR1 and CDR2 loops are MRHNA and SNTAGT.

The chain employs TRBV6-4 and TRBJ2-3, with TRBD2 matching 9 junction bases. The clonotype was recovered from a human donor with melanoma. Sample: CD8+ T cells sorted from blood (inferred from file names), taken from a patient given nivolumab and ipilimumab in sequence. The CDR3 here reads CASSVASGADTQYF. At the DNA level, the sequence is TGTGCCAGCAGTGTCGCTAGCGGGGCAGATACGCAGTATTTT.